This T cell receptor beta chain is from a study of brain metastases from non-small cell lung cancer. This CDR3 has 14 residues. The V end lost 4 bases, the J end lost 10 bases, and 14 bases lay between the germline ends. The germline gives CDR1 SGHTA, CDR2 FQGNSA. Sequenced by immunoSEQ multiplex PCR; TCRdb stores in-frame clones only, minus some. The table includes 1,300 or so clones, roughly 85% detected once. The clonotype was recovered from a donor aged 40 or over with non-small cell lung cancer. The V and J genes are TRBV7-2 and TRBJ1-6; D is unclear. The sequenced sample was tumor-adjacent normal tissue. Written as DNA, the CDR3 is TGTGCCAGCAGCTCCTCCCCATGGATCTCACCCCTCCACTTT. Its protein product is CASSSSPWISPLHF.